A selection of T cell receptor beta chains follows, all from one sample in a study of blood T cells in healthy people across ages. TCRdb independently ran MiXCR on the 5' RACE reads; one entry per CDR3 protein. The sample comprises fewer than 1.5 million distinct CDR3 sequences, 40% to 50% of which are singletons, and roughly 8.2% rests with the top ten. The sample consisted of blood. The receptors derive from a woman aged 18-29 years in good health. Both conserved end residues are part of each CDR3.

TRBV15,CATSRDLDVSTDTQYF
TRBV13,CASSWGQGEGEKLFF
TRBV6-6,CASTKAGGLTDTQYF
TRBV6-6,CASNQGGDEQYF
TRBV4-1,CASSPWLGDRAYEQYF
TRBV20-1,CSAHMPGAGAYNEQFF
TRBV10-3,CAISESTGTMNTEAFF
TRBV20-1,CSARGVADRSYEQYF
TRBV5-5,CASSPAQINEQFF
TRBV18,CASSPQLYEQYF
TRBV10-2,CASSVLARMYNEQFF
TRBV7-9,CASSLKGRDQETQYF
TRBV20-1,CSARVGQGGSPQHF
TRBV20-1,CSANLAGGPDIQYF
TRBV7-9,CASSPLPYF
TRBV7-6,CASSSASGGDRGTPGNTIYF
TRBV20-1,CSASPKVQGNEQYF
TRBV3-1,CASSQDTGPPNNEQFF
TRBV6-4,CASSEGASGGTGEQFF
TRBV7-9,CASTYGNSGNTIYF
TRBV6-5,CASRLQGHGSNQPQHF
TRBV12-3/TRBV12-4,CASSLGGVWQFF
TRBV6-5,CASRAGQKGMNTEAFF
TRBV11-2,CASSLDAGSGYTF